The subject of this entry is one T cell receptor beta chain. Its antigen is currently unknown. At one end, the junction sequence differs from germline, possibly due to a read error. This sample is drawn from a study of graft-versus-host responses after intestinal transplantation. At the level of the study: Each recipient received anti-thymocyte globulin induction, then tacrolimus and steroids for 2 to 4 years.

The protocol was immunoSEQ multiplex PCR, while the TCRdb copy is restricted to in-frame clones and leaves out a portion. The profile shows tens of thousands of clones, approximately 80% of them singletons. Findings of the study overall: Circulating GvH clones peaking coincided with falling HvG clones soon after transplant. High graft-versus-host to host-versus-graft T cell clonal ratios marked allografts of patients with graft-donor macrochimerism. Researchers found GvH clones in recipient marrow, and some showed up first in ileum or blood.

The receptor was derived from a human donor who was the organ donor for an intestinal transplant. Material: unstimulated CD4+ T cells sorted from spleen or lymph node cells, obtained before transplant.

CDR3 sequence (DNA): TGTGCTAGCAGTGTCACTAGCGGGGGGATGAATGAGCAGTTCTTC. This gives the protein CASSVTSGGMNEQFF. This rearrangement joins TRBV7-7 to TRBJ2-1; 12 nucleotides match TRBD2. Germline V gives CDR1 SSHAT, CDR2 FNYEAQ (reference sequence). This CDR3 has 15 residues.